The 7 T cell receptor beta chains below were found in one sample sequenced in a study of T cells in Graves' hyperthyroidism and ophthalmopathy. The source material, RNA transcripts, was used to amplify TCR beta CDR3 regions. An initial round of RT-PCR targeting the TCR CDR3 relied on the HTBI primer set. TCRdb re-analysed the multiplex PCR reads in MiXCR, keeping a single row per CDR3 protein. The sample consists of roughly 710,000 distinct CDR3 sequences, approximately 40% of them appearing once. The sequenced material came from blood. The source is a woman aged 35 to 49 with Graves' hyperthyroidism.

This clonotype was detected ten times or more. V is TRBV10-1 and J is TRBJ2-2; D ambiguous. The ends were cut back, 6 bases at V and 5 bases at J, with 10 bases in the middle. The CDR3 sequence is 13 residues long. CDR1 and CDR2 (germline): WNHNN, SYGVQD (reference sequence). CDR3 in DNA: TGCGCCAGCAGCGCCGCATTTACCGGGGAGCTGTTTTTT. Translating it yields CASSAAFTGELFF.

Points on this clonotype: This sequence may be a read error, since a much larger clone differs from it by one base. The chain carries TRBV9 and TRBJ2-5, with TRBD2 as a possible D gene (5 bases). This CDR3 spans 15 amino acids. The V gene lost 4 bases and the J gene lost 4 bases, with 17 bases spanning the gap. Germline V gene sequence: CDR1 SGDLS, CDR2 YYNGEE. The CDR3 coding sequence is TGTGCCAGCAGCTTAGAGGGCACGTCGGGAGAGACCCAGTACTTC. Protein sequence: CASSLEGTSGETQYF. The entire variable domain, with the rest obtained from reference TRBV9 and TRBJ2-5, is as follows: DSGVTQTPKHLITATGQRVTLRCSPRSGDLSVYWYQQSLDQGLQFLIQYYNGEERAKGNILERFSAQQFPDLHSELNLSSLELGDSALYFCASSLEGTSGETQYFGPGTRLLVL.

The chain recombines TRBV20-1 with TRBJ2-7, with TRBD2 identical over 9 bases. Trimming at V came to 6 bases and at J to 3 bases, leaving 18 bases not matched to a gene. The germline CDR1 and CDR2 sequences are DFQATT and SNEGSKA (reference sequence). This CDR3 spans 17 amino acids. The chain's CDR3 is CSAQPPADLAGDYEQYF. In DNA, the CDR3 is TGCAGTGCACAGCCGCCCGCTGATTTAGCGGGGGACTACGAGCAGTACTTC.

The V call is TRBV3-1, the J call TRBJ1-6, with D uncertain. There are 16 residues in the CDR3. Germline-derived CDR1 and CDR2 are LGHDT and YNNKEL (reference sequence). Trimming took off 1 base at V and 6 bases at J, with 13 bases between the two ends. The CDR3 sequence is CASSQVRAGGNSPLHF. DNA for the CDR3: TGTGCCAGCAGCCAAGTTAGGGCGGGTGGTAATTCACCCCTCCACTTT.

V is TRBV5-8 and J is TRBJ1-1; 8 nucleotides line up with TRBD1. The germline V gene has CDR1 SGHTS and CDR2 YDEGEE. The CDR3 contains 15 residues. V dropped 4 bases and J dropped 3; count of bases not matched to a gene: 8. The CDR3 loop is CASSLRDRWDTEAFF. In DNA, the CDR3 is TGTGCCAGCAGCCTCAGGGACAGGTGGGACACTGAAGCTTTCTTT. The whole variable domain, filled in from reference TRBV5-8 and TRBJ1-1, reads EAGVTQSPTHLIKTRGQQATLRCSPISGHTSVYWYQQALGLGLQFLLWYDEGEERNRGNFPPRFSGRQFPNYSSELNVNALELEDSALYLCASSLRDRWDTEAFFGQGTRLTVV.

The CDR3 nucleotides are TGCAGTGCCCTCGGACGGCACAACGGGGTCACCGGGGAGCTGTTTTTT. Translated: CSALGRHNGVTGELFF. The V call is TRBV20-1, the J call TRBJ2-2; D may be TRBD2 (5 bases). This CDR3 contains 16 residues. V shed 6 bases and J shed 4 bases, with 21 bases lying between them. Germline CDR1 is DFQATT and CDR2 is SNEGSKA (reference sequence).

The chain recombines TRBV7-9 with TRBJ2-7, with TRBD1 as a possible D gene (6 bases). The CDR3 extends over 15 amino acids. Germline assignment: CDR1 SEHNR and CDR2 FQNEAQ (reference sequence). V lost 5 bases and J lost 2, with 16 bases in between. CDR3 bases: TGTGCCAGCAGCCGCAATTCACAGGGTACCTACGAGCAGTACTTC. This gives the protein CASSRNSQGTYEQYF.